What follows are 29 T cell receptor beta chains derived from one specimen sequenced in a study of shared T cell receptors in the human thymus. Repertoires were generated with immunoSEQ multiplex PCR, while TCRdb's copy carries only in-frame clones and drops some. Found here are about 660,000 clones, more than 75% of them singletons; the top ten hold 0.0094%. Separately, the same data were catalogued under a study of human thymus T cells.

The sample taken for sequencing was thymocytes. The receptors come from a boy in the first two years of life with a congenital heart defect.

This clone was seen just once. The chain recombines TRBV28 with TRBJ2-7; unclear D gene. This CDR3 region has 11 residues. Trimming cost V 10 bases and J 4 bases, with 11 bases left between them. Germline-derived CDR1 and CDR2 are MDHEN and SYDVKM. The CDR3 spells CATLSVYEQYF. In DNA, the CDR3 is TGTGCCACCCTATCTGTGTACGAGCAGTACTTC.

About this clone: The same CDR3 is also encoded by other DNA sequences in this sample. The CDR3 nucleotides read TGCGCCAGCAGCCCCACTAGCGGGGGGGCGAATGAGCAGTTCTTC. Its translation: CASSPTSGGANEQFF. The rearrangement uses TRBV5-1 and TRBJ2-1, with TRBD2 identical over 13 bases. This CDR3 region has 15 residues. V lost 4 bases to trimming and J lost 7 bases; unmatched junction nucleotides: 5. Germline-derived CDR1 and CDR2 are SGHRS and YFSETQ.

CDR3 nucleotide sequence: TGCGCCAGCAGCTTGTCGGCAGGGGGTTACGAGCAGTACTTC. It is translated as CASSLSAGGYEQYF. The J gene is TRBJ2-7, the V gene TRBV5-1, with 7 bases aligning to TRBD1. The CDR3 consists of 14 residues. V was pared by 1 base and J by 4 bases, with 5 bases of the junction left unmatched. From germline, CDR1 is SGHRS and CDR2 YFSETQ.

This clone was seen a few times. The J gene is TRBJ2-2, the V gene TRBV4-1, with TRBD2 matching 15 bases. The CDR3 is 20 residues long. V shed 4 bases and J 5 bases; nucleotides not matched to a gene: 14. From germline, CDR1 is MGHRA and CDR2 YSYEKL. The CDR3 coding sequence is TGCGCCAGCAGCCCTACCTTAGGGACTAGCGGGGGGCGGGGGACCGGGGAGCTGTTTTTT. It yields the protein CASSPTLGTSGGRGTGELFF.

This chain joins TRBV6-5 and TRBJ1-1; D might be TRBD1 (6 bases). The V gene's germline CDR1 is MNHEY and CDR2 SVGAGI. CDR3 length equals 14 residues. With 6 bases removed from V and 3 bases from J, the gap between germline ends came to 14 bases. This CDR3 reads CASSSLGQHTEAFF. The CDR3 region has the DNA TGTGCCAGCAGCTCCCTTGGACAGCACACTGAAGCTTTCTTT.

This chain joins TRBV15 and TRBJ2-7, with a weak D call TRBD2 (6 bases). CDR3 size: 15 residues. Trimming took 0 bases from V and 3 from J, leaving 12 bases between them. Germline values: CDR1 LNHNV, CDR2 YYDKDF (reference sequence). The CDR3 is CATSRDPLAHYEQYF. The CDR3 DNA follows: TGTGCCACCAGCAGAGATCCGCTAGCGCACTACGAGCAGTACTTC.

The V gene is TRBV5-8, the J gene TRBJ2-6; D gene ambiguous. V gave up 1 base and J gave up 2 bases, with 7 bases separating them. CDR3 length: 15 amino acids. Germline values: CDR1 SGHTS, CDR2 YDEGEE. CDR3: CASSLIHPGANVLTF. CDR3 in DNA: TGTGCCAGCAGCTTGATACATCCTGGGGCCAACGTCCTGACTTTC. Drawing the rest from reference TRBV5-8 and TRBJ2-6, the complete variable domain is EAGVTQSPTHLIKTRGQQATLRCSPISGHTSVYWYQQALGLGLQFLLWYDEGEERNRGNFPPRFSGRQFPNYSSELNVNALELEDSALYLCASSLIHPGANVLTFGAGSRLTVL.

The chain combines TRBV7-9 with TRBJ2-1, with 10 bases identical to TRBD2. CDR1 and CDR2 from the germline V gene are SEHNR and FQNEAQ (reference sequence). J was trimmed by 7 bases and V by 1 base; bases with no gene match: 10. CDR3 length: 17 residues. The CDR3 nucleotides read TGTGCCAGCAGCTTAGGAGGAGCGGGAGGGCCGCGGAATGAGCAGTTCTTC. This gives the protein CASSLGGAGGPRNEQFF.

The chain links TRBV16 to TRBJ2-3; 11 bases are shared with TRBD2. CDR3 length equals 18 residues. V was clipped by 4 bases and J by 4 bases; unmatched bases: 13. Germline values: CDR1 KGHSY, CDR2 FQNENV. The CDR3 nucleotides read TGTGCCAGCAGCCGACATCCACTAGCGGGAGTTTGTCCAGATACGCAGTATTTT. Its translation: CASSRHPLAGVCPDTQYF.

V and J are TRBV4-3 and TRBJ2-3, with TRBD2 matching over 11 bases. The CDR3 runs 17 residues. CDR1 LGHNA and CDR2 YSLEER come from the germline V gene. Trimming cost V 1 base and J 4 bases; bases outside gene matches: 7. The CDR3 protein is CASSQASSGRLSDTQYF. CDR3 DNA: TGCGCCAGCAGCCAAGCCTCTAGCGGGAGGTTGTCAGATACGCAGTATTTT.

The V gene is TRBV6-6, the J gene TRBJ1-1; 9 nucleotides agree with TRBD1. The length of the CDR3 is 16 residues. Germline V gene sequence: CDR1 MNHNY, CDR2 SVGAGI (reference sequence). V shed 1 base and J 3 bases; nucleotides not matched to a gene: 6. For the CDR3, the DNA is TGTGCCAGCAGTTACTTCTCCGGGACAGGGCACACTGAAGCTTTCTTT. It specifies CASSYFSGTGHTEAFF.

The V and J genes are TRBV14 and TRBJ1-2; D is possibly TRBD1 (5 bases). V was cut by 6 bases and J by 8 bases, with 16 bases left in between. Germline V CDR1 and CDR2: SGHDN, FVKESK. This CDR3 comprises 13 residues. This chain's CDR3 is CASRNRTSVGYTF. CDR3 coding DNA: TGTGCCAGCAGAAACAGGACGTCTGTCGGCTACACCTTC.

The rearrangement links TRBV19 to TRBJ2-7; 10 nucleotides line up with TRBD2. Looked up from germline, CDR1 is LNHDA and CDR2 is SQIVND (reference sequence). Trimming cost V 8 bases and J 2 bases; bases outside gene matches: 9. The CDR3 is 15 amino acids. Here the CDR3 reads CASRKGTSEAYEQYF. CDR3 coding DNA: TGTGCCAGTCGCAAAGGGACTAGCGAAGCCTACGAGCAGTACTTC.

The V call is TRBV2, the J call TRBJ2-7; 9 bases line up with TRBD2. This CDR3 is built from 16 residues. The V segment lost 3 bases and the J segment 0 bases; nucleotides outside the gene matches: 6. Germline V CDR1 and CDR2: SNHLY, FYNNEI. The chain's CDR3 is CASSEDAGGLSYEQYF. DNA for the CDR3: TGTGCCAGCAGTGAGGATGCGGGAGGGCTCTCCTACGAGCAGTACTTC.

The chain has TRBV5-6 and TRBJ1-1; 8 bases are a match to TRBD1. CDR3 size: 15 residues. The J segment lost 1 base and the V segment lost 7 bases, leaving 9 bases of the junction unmatched. The germline CDR1 and CDR2 sequences are SGHDT and YYEEEE. CDR3 in DNA: TGTGCCAGCGGACCGGGACAGGTATCGAACACTGAAGCTTTCTTT. This encodes CASGPGQVSNTEAFF.

The chain is built from TRBV15 and TRBJ2-7, with D possibly being TRBD1 (6 bases). Trimming took 1 base from V and 2 from J, leaving 18 bases between them. CDR3 length: 17 residues. CDR1 is LNHNV, CDR2 YYDKDF, per germline (reference sequence). For the CDR3, the DNA is TGTGCCACCAGCAGAGTCATGAGGGCAGGGGCCACCTACGAGCAGTACTTC. This sequence encodes CATSRVMRAGATYEQYF.

The V gene is TRBV14, the J gene TRBJ2-6; D may be TRBD2 (6 bases). Germline CDR1 reads SGHDN; CDR2 reads FVKESK. This CDR3 is 18 amino acids long. Trimming shortened V by 4 bases and J by 2 bases, and 18 bases separated the two germline ends. CDR3 loop: CASSPPREAKPGANVLTF. The DNA for the CDR3 is TGTGCCAGCAGCCCCCCCAGGGAGGCTAAACCTGGGGCCAACGTCCTGACTTTC.

The chain combines TRBV29-1 with TRBJ2-7; 8 nucleotides line up with TRBD1. The CDR3 is 13 residues long. Germline loops: CDR1 SQVTM, CDR2 ANQGSEA. The V and J ends lost 4 bases and 5 bases, in that order; junction bases with no gene match: 7. The CDR3 here is CSVGGRGPDEQYF. The CDR3 bases are TGCAGCGTTGGGGGCAGGGGGCCGGACGAGCAGTACTTC.

The chain employs TRBV5-1 and TRBJ2-2; 7 bases map to TRBD1. J gave up 1 base and V 5 bases, and 11 bases lay outside the gene matches. This CDR3 region has 17 residues. From germline, CDR1 is SGHRS and CDR2 YFSETQ. The chain's CDR3 is CASRRPTGIGNTGELFF. The CDR3 nucleotides are TGCGCCAGCAGGAGGCCGACAGGGATAGGGAACACCGGGGAGCTGTTTTTT.

V and J are TRBV5-1 and TRBJ2-7, with a possible D match to TRBD1 (6 bases). V was trimmed by 7 bases and J by 3 bases, leaving 11 bases between them. Germline V gene lookup returns CDR1 SGHRS and CDR2 YFSETQ. This CDR3 comprises 12 residues. The CDR3 protein is CASQDSYYEQYF. The CDR3 coding sequence is TGCGCCAGCCAGGACAGTTACTACGAGCAGTACTTC. Filled out from reference TRBV5-1 and TRBJ2-7, the complete variable domain reads KAGVTQTPRYLIKTRGQQVTLSCSPISGHRSVSWYQQTPGQGLQFLFEYFSETQRNKGNFPGRFSGRQFSNSRSEMNVSTLELGDSALYLCASQDSYYEQYFGPGTRLTVT.

The chain is built from TRBV10-3 and TRBJ2-6, with 8 bases matching TRBD1. There are 16 residues in the CDR3. The V gene end was trimmed by 7 bases and the J gene end by 0 bases; junction bases not matched to a gene: 5. The germline CDR1 and CDR2 sequences are ENHRY and SYGVKD. CDR3 loop: CAITPGTGSGANVLTF. The CDR3, as DNA: TGTGCCATCACCCCTGGGACAGGCTCTGGGGCCAACGTCCTGACTTTC.

The chain couples TRBV6-7 to TRBJ2-5, with D perhaps matching TRBD2 (5 bases). TRBV6-7 is an open reading frame, and its role is uncertain. The CDR3 is 11 amino acids. V was shortened by 8 bases and J by 5 bases, with 9 bases between the two germline ends. The CDR3 loop is CASPTGETQYF. DNA of the CDR3: TGTGCCAGCCCTACGGGGGAGACCCAGTACTTC.

The CDR3, as DNA: TGCGCCAGCAGCCCGGGAACGTCGGGACAGGACCAGGGCTATGGCTACACCTTC. Translated: CASSPGTSGQDQGYGYTF. This chain connects TRBV5-1 to TRBJ1-2; 8 bases fit TRBD1. With V trimmed by 4 bases and J by 4 bases, 18 bases remained unmatched. Per the germline V gene, CDR1 is SGHRS and CDR2 is YFSETQ. This CDR3 contains 18 residues.

The chain employs TRBV4-2 and TRBJ2-3; D gene ambiguous. The V and J ends lost 0 bases and 2 bases respectively, with 9 bases between them. The germline gives CDR1 LGHNA, CDR2 YNFKEQ. The CDR3 spans 15 residues. CDR3: CASSQEEETTDTQYF. CDR3 nucleotide sequence: TGTGCCAGCAGCCAAGAAGAGGAAACCACAGATACGCAGTATTTT.

This CDR3 reads CAPGQVVGQTSYEQYF. Written as DNA, the CDR3 is TGTGCCCCCGGTCAGGTCGTGGGACAAACCTCCTACGAGCAGTACTTC. The chain combines TRBV2 with TRBJ2-7, with D possibly TRBD1 on 6 matching bases. The CDR3 runs to 16 residues. From germline, CDR1 is SNHLY and CDR2 FYNNEI. Trimming took off 11 bases at V and 0 bases at J, with 23 bases between the two ends.

This chain connects TRBV5-4 to TRBJ2-2, with 8 bases lining up with TRBD1. The V gene end was trimmed by 0 bases and the J gene end by 5 bases; junction bases not matched to a gene: 6. CDR3 length: 16 residues. The V gene's germline CDR1 is SGHNT and CDR2 YYREEE (reference sequence). The DNA for the CDR3 is TGTGCCAGCAGCTTGGCTTTTAACAGGGGGACCGGGGAGCTGTTTTTT. Translated, it gives CASSLAFNRGTGELFF.

This clone was observed once. The junction differs from germline at one of its ends, possibly a read error. This specimen includes other DNA sequences encoding the same CDR3. This sequence joins TRBV6-1 and TRBJ1-2; TRBD1 aligns across 9 bases. The CDR3 covers 13 residues. CDR1 MNHNS and CDR2 SASEGT come from the germline V gene. CDR3 coding DNA: TGCGCCAGCATGGGACAGGGATCCTATGGCTACACCTTC. It specifies CASMGQGSYGYTF.

The chain has TRBV10-3 and TRBJ1-1, with D maybe TRBD1 (6 bases). The V end lost 6 bases, the J end lost 4 bases, and 12 bases lay between the germline ends. CDR1 is ENHRY, CDR2 SYGVKD, per germline. The CDR3 has 13 residues. This CDR3 reads CAIRPIGGTEAFF. The CDR3 bases are TGTGCCATCAGACCTATAGGGGGCACTGAAGCTTTCTTT.

The chain joins TRBV5-1 to TRBJ2-7; TRBD1 is a possible D gene (5 bases). The CDR3 extends over 12 amino acids. Between the trimmed V and J ends, which lost 7 bases and 6 bases, there was a span of 14 bases. CDR1 and CDR2 (germline): SGHRS, YFSETQ. The CDR3 sequence: CASSLGDSEQYF. CDR3 nucleotide sequence: TGCGCCAGCTCTTTAGGGGATAGCGAGCAGTACTTC.